One sample yielded the 14 T cell receptor beta chains listed below, sequenced in a study of shared clonotypes between healthy human individuals. Method: immunoSEQ multiplex PCR; TCRdb's copy keeps in-frame clones and lacks some. The table includes hundreds of thousands of clones, 92% detected once. Positive CCR7 selection of CD45RO-negative cells yielded the naive CD8 cells, and terminally differentiated effector memory CD45RA+ cells were excluded. What was sequenced was naive CD8+ T cells sorted from blood. These receptors all stem from a young man in good health.

The V and J genes are TRBV2 and TRBJ1-1; D perhaps matches TRBD1 (5 bases). Per the germline V gene, CDR1 is SNHLY and CDR2 is FYNNEI. The CDR3 loop spans 10 amino acids. Trimming removed 8 bases from V and 8 bases from J, with 9 bases in between. In nucleotides, the CDR3 is TGTGCCAGCGTTGGGGCCGAAGCTTTCTTT. Its translation is CASVGAEAFF.

The rearrangement uses TRBV15 and TRBJ2-1; 8 bases map to TRBD1. The CDR3 has 15 residues. V shed 4 bases and J 2 bases; nucleotides not matched to a gene: 4. Germline V gives CDR1 LNHNV, CDR2 YYDKDF (reference sequence). CDR3 region: CATSNGTGAYNEQFF. CDR3 sequence (DNA): TGTGCCACCAGCAATGGGACAGGTGCCTACAATGAGCAGTTCTTC.

V is TRBV15 and J is TRBJ1-5, with 7 bases fitting TRBD1. Looked up from germline, CDR1 is LNHNV and CDR2 is YYDKDF (reference sequence). The CDR3 length is 14 residues. Trimming at V came to 6 bases and at J to 7 bases, leaving 9 bases not matched to a gene. The CDR3 protein is CATSSQGGWQPQHF. Written as DNA, the CDR3 is TGTGCCACCAGTAGTCAGGGGGGGTGGCAGCCCCAGCATTTT. Supplemented by reference TRBV15 and TRBJ1-5, the full variable domain reads DAMVIQNPRYQVTQFGKPVTLSCSQTLNHNVMYWYQQKSSQAPKLLFHYYDKDFNNEADTPDNFQSRRPNTSFCFLDIRSPGLGDTAMYLCATSSQGGWQPQHFGDGTRLSIL.

This rearrangement joins TRBV27 to TRBJ2-1; D perhaps matches TRBD1 (5 bases). Trimming took off 7 bases at V and 8 bases at J, with 18 bases between the two ends. The CDR3 covers 14 residues. Germline V CDR1 and CDR2: MNHEY, SMNVEV (reference sequence). CDR3 region: CASTRQGSSDEQFF. The CDR3 bases are TGTGCCAGCACAAGGCAGGGATCTAGTGATGAGCAGTTCTTC.

V usage is TRBV7-9 and J usage is TRBJ1-1; D gene ambiguous. CDR1 and CDR2 from the germline V gene are SEHNR and FQNEAQ (reference sequence). V gave up 5 bases and J gave up 0 bases, with 4 bases separating them. The CDR3 length is 12 residues. CDR3 coding DNA: TGTGCCAGCAGCGGGGTGAACACTGAAGCTTTCTTT. The encoded protein is CASSGVNTEAFF.

The J gene is TRBJ1-1, the V gene TRBV27, with D uncertain. Trimming removed 6 bases at V and 3 bases at J, with 11 bases between. CDR3 length: 13 amino acids. Germline assignment: CDR1 MNHEY and CDR2 SMNVEV (reference sequence). The CDR3 reads CASSPGVDTEAFF. In DNA, the CDR3 is TGTGCCAGCAGCCCTGGGGTAGACACTGAAGCTTTCTTT.

The CDR3 DNA reads as TGTGCCACCCATTCGGACAATTCCTACGAGCAGTACTTC. Its protein product is CATHSDNSYEQYF. The rearrangement joins TRBV19 to TRBJ2-7; weak D call: TRBD1 (5 bases). Germline V gives CDR1 LNHDA, CDR2 SQIVND (reference sequence). The CDR3 is 13 residues long. Between the trimmed V and J ends, which lost 10 bases and 1 base, there was a span of 14 bases.

V gene TRBV5-1 combines with J gene TRBJ2-7, with no clear D. V was trimmed by 3 bases and J by 4 bases, leaving 14 bases between them. This CDR3 has 14 residues. CDR1 is SGHRS and CDR2 is YFSETQ in the germline V gene. CDR3 DNA sequence: TGCGCCAGCAGCTCTGACGACTTTCGTTACGAGCAGTACTTC. Translation: CASSSDDFRYEQYF.

This rearrangement joins TRBV11-2 to TRBJ2-7; possibly TRBD1 for D (5 bases). This CDR3 region has 13 residues. Germline V lookup: CDR1 SGHAT, CDR2 FQNNGV. Trimming left V 3 bases short and J 2 bases short, with 8 bases between. CDR3 in amino acids: CASSLDKTYEQYF. The CDR3 nucleotides read TGTGCCAGCAGCTTGGACAAAACCTACGAGCAGTACTTC. Together with reference TRBV11-2 and TRBJ2-7, the CDR3 gives the full variable domain: EAGVAQSPRYKIIEKRQSVAFWCNPISGHATLYWYQQILGQGPKLLIQFQNNGVVDDSQLPKDRFSAERLKGVDSTLKIQPAKLEDSAVYLCASSLDKTYEQYFGPGTRLTVT.

With regard to this clone: Other DNA sequences in the same sample also yield this CDR3. The rearrangement joins TRBV4-3 to TRBJ2-7, with 14 bases fitting TRBD2. This CDR3 region has 15 residues. V was clipped by 4 bases and J by 4 bases; unmatched bases: 3. Germline V gene sequence: CDR1 LGHNA, CDR2 YSLEER. CDR3 coding DNA: TGCGCCAGCAGCCTAGGGACTAGCGGGGGATACGAGCAGTACTTC. Protein sequence: CASSLGTSGGYEQYF.

A note on this clone: Different DNA sequences within this sample yield the same CDR3. This chain uses TRBV19 with TRBJ2-2; D possibly corresponds to TRBD1 (5 bases). The germline V gene encodes CDR1 LNHDA and CDR2 SQIVND (reference sequence). This CDR3 contains 14 residues. Trimming took off 1 base at V and 5 bases at J, with 8 bases between the two ends. DNA for the CDR3: TGTGCCAGTAGTATAGGATCAGGGACCGGGGAGCTGTTTTTT. This gives the protein CASSIGSGTGELFF.

Notes on this clone: Additional DNA sequences in this sample encode the identical CDR3. V and J are TRBV6-5 and TRBJ1-2, with 9 bases aligning to TRBD1. This CDR3 is 14 amino acids long. V shed 6 bases and J 5 bases; nucleotides not matched to a gene: 7. The germline V gene encodes CDR1 MNHEY and CDR2 SVGAGI. The CDR3 DNA is TGTGCCAGCAGCCCGGGGACAGGGTTTTATGGCTACACCTTC. Protein product: CASSPGTGFYGYTF.

The chain uses TRBV5-6 and TRBJ1-4; the D is unclear. CDR3 size: 18 residues. V lost 4 bases, J lost 3 bases, and 22 bases lay in between. Germline CDR1 reads SGHDT; CDR2 reads YYEEEE. The CDR3 loop is CASSLNTRLTVANEKLFF. The CDR3 nucleotides read TGTGCCAGCAGCCTGAACACGCGGCTCACGGTGGCTAATGAAAAACTGTTTTTT.

The genes are TRBV6-6 and TRBJ1-5, with D uncertain. The CDR3 consists of 16 residues. The V gene's germline CDR1 is MNHNY and CDR2 SVGAGI (reference sequence). V was trimmed by 0 bases and J by 2 bases, leaving 11 bases between them. CDR3 protein: CASSYSIPGGNQPQHF. CDR3 bases: TGTGCCAGCAGTTACTCGATTCCGGGCGGCAATCAGCCCCAGCATTTT.